The clone carrying this T cell receptor beta chain has a single count. Clones were read by immunoSEQ multiplex PCR, and TCRdb kept only the in-frame ones, dropping some. The sample lists about 360,000 clones, 86% seen once, with over 0.75% in the top ten. This sample is drawn from a study of cytomegalovirus exposure and HLA in healthy donors. The source is a woman under 30 in good health and CMV-seronegative. What was sequenced was PBMCs.

The CDR3 region is CASSMAGGASGANVLTF. In DNA, the CDR3 is TGTGCCAGTAGTATGGCAGGGGGCGCATCTGGGGCCAACGTCCTGACTTTC. This chain joins TRBV19 and TRBJ2-6; 8 bases map to TRBD1. There are 17 residues in the CDR3. The ends lost 3 bases at V and 1 base at J; junction bases unmatched: 5. Germline assignment: CDR1 LNHDA and CDR2 SQIVND (reference sequence).